This T cell receptor (beta chain) was profiled in a study of glioma-infiltrating T cells. CDR1 and CDR2 from the germline V gene are MNHEY and SMNVEV (reference sequence). V was clipped by 7 bases and J by 0 bases; unmatched bases: 3. This CDR3 spans 14 amino acids. TCR alpha and beta CDR3 regions were amplified from RNA using iRepertoire nested multiplex PCR. TCRdb recomputed calls from the multiplex PCR reads with MiXCR, one row per CDR3 protein. Altogether 300,000 to 400,000 distinct CDR3 sequences are present, 41% being singletons, with the ten largest covering 12%. About this clonotype: With a much larger clone just one base away, this may be a read error.

The sequence was obtained from a human donor with low-grade glioma or glioblastoma, undergoing nonglioma brain surgery, or in good health (not recorded which). Source material: glioma tissue, nonneoplastic brain tissue, or PBMCs (not recorded which). The chain joins TRBV27 to TRBJ2-7; 10 nucleotides match TRBD2. The CDR3 DNA is TGTGCCAGCATGCGGACTAGCGGCTCCTACGAGCAGTACTTC. This translates into CASMRTSGSYEQYF.